The present TCR beta chain was sequenced within a study of T cell repertoires in cytomegalovirus infection. As for the study in general: Based on public TCR beta signatures, there were indications of CMV infection and of a matching HLA type.

Germline values: CDR1 ENHRY, CDR2 SYGVKD. Unmatched junction bases numbered 1, after V lost 6 bases and J lost 0 bases. The CDR3 consists of 14 residues. TCRdb called the reads again in MiXCR, with one record for every CDR3 protein. Of 290,000 or so distinct CDR3 sequences listed, 8% to 10% are singletons. General study points: Clonotype analysis showed dominance of the ex vivo response by HLA-C-restricted CMV-specific TCR beta clonotypes. The cumulative frequency of public TCR beta families distinguished individuals who carried CMV together with the relevant HLA.

This clonotype was counted ten times or more. Its target is unknown. The specimen sequenced was PBMCs. The sequence was collected from a human donor in good health (CMV status not recorded). Some clones in this sample may be carry-over from other donors' samples. The genes are TRBV10-3 and TRBJ2-2; 7 nucleotides match TRBD1. This chain's CDR3 is CAIRDRTNTGELFF. Here the CDR3 DNA reads TGTGCCATCAGGGACAGGACGAACACCGGGGAGCTGTTTTTT.